This T cell receptor (beta chain) was observed in a study of early T cells in non-severe SARS-CoV-2 infection. Study-level information: RNA in bulk from unsorted whole blood was sequenced, and chains were unpaired.

Trimming removed 5 bases at V and 1 base at J, with 8 bases between. This CDR3 contains 14 residues. Germline V gene lookup returns CDR1 SGHTA and CDR2 FQGNSA. Unique molecular identifiers were attached to individual cDNA molecules. TCRdb redid the calling of the 5' RACE reads with MiXCR, one entry per CDR3 protein. The top ten clones hold roughly 6.4% of a sample with under 70,000 distinct CDR3 sequences, around 5.6% of them seen once. This clonotype has at least ten counts. Its matching antigen is unknown. Broader study findings: Private and CD4 specificities were missed by VDJdb matching, which favored anti-spike CD8 responses.

Sequencing was performed on whole blood. The chain is built from TRBV7-2 and TRBJ2-2, with D hard to call. This TCR was sampled from an adult who was a healthcare worker with PCR-confirmed SARS-CoV-2 infection or an uninfected control (not recorded which). As DNA, the CDR3 is TGTGCCAGCAGCCTCGGCCTGAACACCGGGGAGCTGTTTTTT. Its protein is CASSLGLNTGELFF.